In its sample, the clone carrying this T cell receptor (beta chain) was seen many times. Its target is unknown. The sample originates from a study of T cells in Graves' hyperthyroidism and ophthalmopathy. Diagnosing involved the use of clinical symptoms, serum thyroxine and TRAb, thyroid ultrasound and orbital computed tomography. Whole-study findings and limits: Ophthalmopathy onset followed model prediction by a median around 6.6 months.

V was shortened by 11 bases and J by 4 bases, with 14 bases between the two germline ends. The CDR3 spans 12 residues. The V gene's germline CDR1 is WSHSY and CDR2 SAAADI. Regions amplified from RNA transcripts were the TCR beta CDR3 regions. With the HTBI primer set, the TCR CDR3 went through a first round of RT-PCR. TCRdb passed the multiplex PCR reads through MiXCR, listing each CDR3 protein once. The sample contains around 190,000 distinct CDR3 sequences, about 17% of which appear only once. Sequencing was carried out using blood. This clonotype was sampled from a woman aged 50 to 60 with Graves' hyperthyroidism. The chain is built from TRBV10-2 and TRBJ1-1; possible D gene TRBD1, 5 bases. The CDR3 nucleotides are TGCGCCTGCTGGGGGGTGGGCACTGAAGCTTTCTTT. As protein: CACWGVGTEAFF.